Included here is one T cell receptor (beta chain) sequence, with context. Its antigen is unknown. The primer mix had 60 Vbeta and 13 Jbeta primers. Generated by immunoSEQ multiplex PCR, the TCRdb table keeps only in-frame clones and is missing some. The table has about 110,000 clones, roughly 80% seen once. This entry is derived from a study of cytomegalovirus exposure and HLA in healthy donors. Whole-study findings and limits: There were some public TCRs occurring in many donors, but most TCR sequences were rare. Within the data, a cluster of highly shared sequence variants was likely a sequencing artifact.

This TCR was sampled from a man aged 25 to 45 in good health and CMV-seropositive. The specimen was PBMCs.

CDR3 nucleotides: TGTGCCTGGAAGCGGGACGGAGGTGAGCAGTTCTTC. It is translated as CAWKRDGGEQFF. J is TRBJ2-1 and V is TRBV30; TRBD2 aligns across 7 bases. The germline CDR1 and CDR2 sequences are GTSNPN and SVGIG (reference sequence). Trimming removed 4 bases from V and 9 bases from J; junction bases left unmatched: 6. This CDR3 has 12 residues.